A single sample gave rise to the 14 T cell receptor beta chains below, sequenced in a study of blood T cell repertoires in COVID-19. Using immunoSEQ multiplex PCR, the repertoire was profiled, and TCRdb retains in-frame clones only, with some absent. The sample lists just over 250,000 clones, 86% occurring once. Sequencing input: peripheral blood. The receptors originated from a man between 40 and 49 years old who had recovered from COVID-19.

This clone was recorded only once. V gene TRBV30 combines with J gene TRBJ1-6; possible D gene TRBD1, 5 bases. CDR3 length: 15 amino acids. Per germline, CDR1 GTSNPN and CDR2 SVGIG (reference sequence). Trimming shortened V by 1 base and J by 7 bases, and 14 bases separated the two germline ends. CDR3 sequence reads: CAWSDIGPGNSPLHF. DNA of the CDR3: TGTGCCTGGAGTGATATCGGCCCAGGGAATTCACCCCTCCACTTT.

The chain is built from TRBV5-1 and TRBJ1-1; D perhaps matches TRBD1 (5 bases). The CDR3 totals 13 residues. V lost 3 bases, J lost 4 bases, and 10 bases lay in between. Germline-derived CDR1 and CDR2 are SGHRS and YFSETQ. CDR3 loop: CASSSQGTTEAFF. The CDR3 nucleotides are TGCGCCAGCAGCTCTCAGGGTACCACTGAAGCTTTCTTT.

The chain uses TRBV5-1 and TRBJ2-1; D is unresolved. Germline-derived CDR1 and CDR2 are SGHRS and YFSETQ. The V end lost 0 bases, the J end lost 12 bases, and 16 bases lay between the germline ends. This CDR3 comprises 14 residues. The CDR3 sequence: CASSLDSLSLGQFF. The CDR3 nucleotides are TGCGCCAGCAGCTTGGATAGTCTATCCCTTGGGCAGTTCTTC.

This sequence joins TRBV4-3 and TRBJ1-2; 11 bases fit TRBD1. This CDR3 has 14 residues. The germline CDR1 and CDR2 sequences are LGHNA and YSLEER. The J segment lost 7 bases and the V segment lost 4 bases, leaving 5 bases of the junction unmatched. The CDR3 loop reads CASSLDRGLGGYTF. The DNA of the CDR3 is TGCGCCAGCAGCCTGGACAGGGGGCTAGGTGGCTACACCTTC.

V and J are TRBV11-2 and TRBJ2-1; possible D gene TRBD1, 6 bases. The CDR3 length is 14 residues. V lost 5 bases and J lost 12, with 20 bases in between. The germline CDR1 and CDR2 sequences are SGHAT and FQNNGV. The CDR3 nucleotides are TGTGCCAGCAGCCCCACAGGGATGGGCTACGGGCAGTTCTTC. This sequence encodes CASSPTGMGYGQFF.

On this clone itself: Other nucleotide sequences in the sample specify the same CDR3. This sequence joins TRBV7-2 and TRBJ2-5, with D possibly matching TRBD2 (6 bases). The germline gives CDR1 SGHTA, CDR2 FQGNSA. The ends were cut back, 1 base at V and 2 bases at J, with 8 bases in the middle. The CDR3 has 14 residues. The CDR3 nucleotides are TGTGCCAGCAGCTTAGTGGGAGGACAAGAGACCCAGTACTTC. Translation gives CASSLVGGQETQYF.

The chain is built from TRBV19 and TRBJ2-7, with TRBD1 identical over 12 bases. CDR1 and CDR2 (germline): LNHDA, SQIVND (reference sequence). The CDR3 loop spans 14 amino acids. V lost 3 bases and J lost 4; bases outside the gene matches: 1. The CDR3 DNA reads as TGTGCCAGTAGTATGGGACAGGGGGCATACGAGCAGTACTTC. The encoded protein is CASSMGQGAYEQYF.

The genes are TRBV2 and TRBJ2-1, with D possibly TRBD1 on 5 matching bases. The CDR3 covers 15 residues. Germline V gives CDR1 SNHLY, CDR2 FYNNEI. V was clipped by 6 bases and J by 3 bases, with 15 bases between them. The CDR3 loop is CASRWNTGDYNEQFF. The DNA for the CDR3 is TGTGCCAGCAGATGGAATACAGGCGACTACAATGAGCAGTTCTTC. The entire variable domain, with the rest obtained from reference TRBV2 and TRBJ2-1, is as follows: EPEVTQTPSHQVTQMGQEVILRCVPISNHLYFYWYRQILGQKVEFLVSFYNNEISEKSEIFDDQFSVERPDGSNFTLKIRSTKLEDSAMYFCASRWNTGDYNEQFFGPGTRLTVL.

This chain links TRBV4-3 with TRBJ1-4, with D tentatively TRBD1 (5 bases). The CDR3 is 16 residues long. Trimming took 0 bases from V and 0 from J, leaving 8 bases between them. Germline assignment: CDR1 LGHNA and CDR2 YSLEER. CDR3 protein: CASSQEVRATNEKLFF. The CDR3 nucleotides are TGCGCCAGCAGCCAAGAGGTCAGGGCAACTAATGAAAAACTGTTTTTT.

The chain recombines TRBV27 with TRBJ2-3, with a weak D call TRBD1 (5 bases). Germline CDR1 and CDR2: MNHEY and SMNVEV (reference sequence). The germline V and J ends were trimmed by 3 bases and 1 base, with 11 bases remaining between them. This CDR3 is 15 amino acids long. Here the CDR3 reads CASSFPGHGTDTQYF. CDR3 nucleotides: TGTGCCAGCAGTTTCCCCGGACACGGCACAGATACGCAGTATTTT.

CDR3 region: CSVGSFDRRDYGYTF. CDR3 coding DNA: TGCAGCGTGGGGAGTTTTGATCGAAGGGATTATGGCTACACCTTC. This rearrangement joins TRBV29-1 to TRBJ1-2, with D uncertain. The CDR3 is made up of 15 amino acids. In germline, CDR1 is SQVTM, CDR2 ANQGSEA. V gave up 6 bases and J gave up 5 bases, with 22 bases separating them.

The genes are TRBV19 and TRBJ2-7; TRBD1 agrees at 7 bases. The CDR3 spans 14 residues. Germline V gives CDR1 LNHDA, CDR2 SQIVND (reference sequence). Trimming removed 3 bases from V and 6 bases from J; junction bases left unmatched: 8. The CDR3 loop is CASSMRTGSGEQYF. For the CDR3, the DNA is TGTGCCAGTAGTATGCGGACAGGATCCGGCGAGCAGTACTTC.

The chain employs TRBV30 and TRBJ2-7, with TRBD2 matching over 7 bases. V shed 4 bases, J shed 7 bases, and the junction held 10 bases outside the gene matches. The CDR3 loop spans 13 amino acids. CDR1 is GTSNPN and CDR2 is SVGIG in the germline V gene (reference sequence). The CDR3 DNA follows: TGTGCCTGGATAGGGCGGGGGATGGGGGAGCAGTACTTC. Translated, it gives CAWIGRGMGEQYF. Supplemented by reference TRBV30 and TRBJ2-7, the full variable domain reads SQTIHQWPATLVQPVGSPLSLECTVEGTSNPNLYWYRQAAGRGLQLLFYSVGIGQISSEVPQNLSASRPQDRQFILSSKKLLLSDSGFYLCAWIGRGMGEQYFGPGTRLTVT.

The V gene is TRBV7-2, the J gene TRBJ1-4, with 7 nucleotides matching TRBD1. The CDR3 has 14 amino acids. V was clipped by 5 bases and J by 8 bases; unmatched bases: 8. Germline CDR1 reads SGHTA; CDR2 reads FQGNSA. The CDR3: CASSQTGVREKLFF. The CDR3 coding sequence is TGTGCCAGCAGCCAAACAGGGGTACGAGAAAAACTGTTTTTT.